One sample yielded the 13 T cell receptor beta chains listed below, sequenced in a study of blood T cell repertoires in COVID-19. TCRdb's copy holds only in-frame clones and misses some; the assay was immunoSEQ multiplex PCR. This table holds about 670,000 clones, around 90% found once. Sequenced input: peripheral blood. The receptor source for this set is a woman in her late teens or twenties with acute or convalescent COVID-19.

This clone was observed once. This chain joins TRBV14 and TRBJ1-5, with D hard to call. From germline, CDR1 is SGHDN and CDR2 FVKESK. CDR3 length: 11 amino acids. The V end was cut by 9 bases, the J end by 4 bases, with 7 bases between. CDR3 nucleotide sequence: TGTGCCAGGGAGGAGAATCAGCCCCAGCATTTT. This codes for CAREENQPQHF.

The chain uses TRBV20-1 and TRBJ2-7; D gene ambiguous. V shed 6 bases and J shed 3 bases, with 9 bases lying between them. This CDR3 spans 11 amino acids. CDR1 and CDR2 (germline): DFQATT, SNEGSKA (reference sequence). CDR3 bases: TGCAGTGCCACAGACCTCTACGAGCAGTACTTC. Translating it yields CSATDLYEQYF.

The chain uses TRBV19 and TRBJ1-4, with 7 bases identical to TRBD1. The CDR3 has 15 residues. V shed 10 bases and J 5 bases; nucleotides not matched to a gene: 13. Germline CDR1 LNHDA, CDR2 SQIVND (reference sequence). The CDR3 spells CATQNRGRGNEKLFF. CDR3 nucleotides: TGTGCCACTCAGAACAGGGGACGGGGAAATGAAAAACTGTTTTTT.

The chain employs TRBV27 and TRBJ2-2, with a tentative D call TRBD1 (6 bases). Between the trimmed V and J ends, which lost 4 bases and 5 bases, there was a span of 20 bases. Per germline, CDR1 MNHEY and CDR2 SMNVEV (reference sequence). The CDR3 covers 17 residues. The CDR3 coding sequence is TGTGCCAGCAGTTCCACAGGGAGTGGGGGTAAAACCGGGGAGCTGTTTTTT. Translation: CASSSTGSGGKTGELFF.

In its sample, this clone was seen once. The J gene is TRBJ1-3, the V gene TRBV12-5; D ambiguous. Germline V gene data show CDR1 as LGHNT and CDR2 as FRNRAP. The V end was cut by 0 bases, the J end by 2 bases, with 14 bases between. This CDR3 region has 17 residues. The DNA of the CDR3 is TGTGCTAGTGGTTTGGTATTGAAGACAATCCCTGGAAACACCATATATTTT. Its translation is CASGLVLKTIPGNTIYF.

This rearrangement joins TRBV15 to TRBJ2-7; 7 bases line up with TRBD1. In germline, CDR1 is LNHNV, CDR2 YYDKDF (reference sequence). This CDR3 spans 16 amino acids. V trimming: 1 base; J trimming: 3 bases; junction bases outside the gene matches: 9. CDR3 DNA sequence: TGTGCCACCAGCAGAGTCCGAACAGGGGCCTTCTACGAGCAGTACTTC. Encoded protein: CATSRVRTGAFYEQYF.

CDR3 sequence reads: CASSDGTLNYGYTF. The CDR3 nucleotides read TGTGCCAGCAGTGACGGGACACTAAACTATGGCTACACCTTC. The V call is TRBV6-4, the J call TRBJ1-2; perhaps TRBD1 as D (6 bases). Trimming removed 2 bases at V and 2 bases at J, with 9 bases between. Germline CDR1 is MRHNA and CDR2 is SNTAGT. The CDR3 has 14 amino acids.

The chain carries TRBV7-3 and TRBJ2-1, with 10 bases identical to TRBD2. This CDR3 comprises 17 residues. CDR1 and CDR2 (germline): SGHTA, FQGTGA. Losses at the gene ends were 5 bases for V and 5 bases for J; bases not matched to a gene: 12. In DNA, the CDR3 is TGTGCCAGCAGCGCGCGCCCGGGACTAGCGATTGACAATGAGCAGTTCTTC. This codes for CASSARPGLAIDNEQFF.

The rearrangement uses TRBV10-3 and TRBJ2-2, with 10 bases that match TRBD2. V shed 2 bases, J shed 4 bases, and the junction held 7 bases outside the gene matches. Per germline, CDR1 ENHRY and CDR2 SYGVKD. The CDR3 has 17 residues. The CDR3 DNA reads as TGTGCCATCAGTGAGATTAGCGGGGGGCCGGGCACCGGGGAGCTGTTTTTT. Translation: CAISEISGGPGTGELFF.

The rearrangement links TRBV2 to TRBJ1-6; tentatively, D is TRBD1 (5 bases). The CDR3 is 13 residues long. V was trimmed by 8 bases and J by 4 bases, leaving 9 bases between them. CDR1 and CDR2 from the germline V gene are SNHLY and FYNNEI. The CDR3 region has the DNA TGTGCCAGCCAGGGTAGTTATAATTCACCCCTCCACTTT. Translating gives CASQGSYNSPLHF.

The gene calls are TRBV6-1 and TRBJ2-6, with 8 positions matching TRBD2. This CDR3 region has 18 residues. Trimming took 1 base from V and 2 from J; bases not matched to a gene: 7. Germline CDR1 is MNHNS and CDR2 is SASEGT. DNA for the CDR3: TGTGCCAGCAGTGAAGTTGCGGGGGGAGGGACTGGGGCCAACGTCCTGACTTTC. This codes for CASSEVAGGGTGANVLTF.

The rearrangement links TRBV5-5 to TRBJ1-5; D is possibly TRBD1 (5 bases). CDR1 and CDR2 (germline): SGHKS, YYEKEE (reference sequence). The CDR3 covers 14 residues. Trimming took off 0 bases at V and 7 bases at J, with 11 bases between the two ends. CDR3 nucleotide sequence: TGTGCCAGCAGCTTGGCAGGGAATGGACAGCCCCAGCATTTT. Its translation is CASSLAGNGQPQHF.

The chain employs TRBV6-4 and TRBJ1-1, with TRBD1 as a possible D gene (6 bases). The CDR3 is 15 residues long. Germline V CDR1 and CDR2: MRHNA, SNTAGT. V was shortened by 6 bases and J by 2 bases, with 16 bases between the two germline ends. The CDR3 loop reads CASSSQGGSNTEAFF. The DNA of the CDR3 is TGTGCCAGCAGCTCACAGGGCGGATCAAACACTGAAGCTTTCTTT.